The clone carrying this T cell receptor beta chain was recorded a few times. No antigen is known for it. TCRdb ran MiXCR on the 5' RACE reads and lists one entry per CDR3 protein. The sample records more than 650,000 distinct CDR3 sequences, approximately 12% being singletons. This sample stems from a study of CD8 T cells in ankylosing spondylitis. Findings and caveats of the study: In the blood and synovial fluid of reactive arthritis, some motif variants had been previously reported. Seemingly distinctive of ankylosing spondylitis blood was a TCR beta motif formed by eight highly homologous variants.

Germline V CDR1 and CDR2: ENHRY, SYGVKD. The CDR3 has 17 amino acids. V lost 5 bases and J lost 9; bases outside the gene matches: 17. This chain connects TRBV10-3 to TRBJ2-1; 9 nucleotides line up with TRBD2. The TCR comes from a male donor with ankylosing spondylitis. Input material: blood, either unsorted or a sorted T cell fraction (not recorded which). DNA for the CDR3: TGTGCCATCAGTCCCAGGACCCAAGCGGGAGGAAGGGGTGAGCAGTTCTTC. Translating it yields CAISPRTQAGGRGEQFF.